These 18 T cell receptor beta chains were sequenced from one sample in a study of CD4 T cell repertoires in COVID-19. The repertoire was sequenced with immunoSEQ multiplex PCR; TCRdb's copy has only in-frame clones and lacks some. The data contain about 75,000 clones, roughly 80% of them singletons. This sample comprised CD4+ T cells from peripheral blood, obtained after recovery from COVID-19. The receptors originated from a human donor who had COVID-19.

The CDR3 DNA reads TGTGCCTGGATAGACAGGGAGGTTAATGAGCAGTTCTTC. Amino acid sequence: CAWIDREVNEQFF. The chain couples TRBV30 to TRBJ2-1, with a tentative D call TRBD1 (7 bases). The CDR3 spans 13 residues. Germline CDR1 reads GTSNPN; CDR2 reads SVGIG (reference sequence). The V end was cut by 4 bases, the J end by 7 bases, with 14 bases between. Together with reference TRBV30 and TRBJ2-1, the CDR3 gives the full variable domain: SQTIHQWPATLVQPVGSPLSLECTVEGTSNPNLYWYRQAAGRGLQLLFYSVGIGQISSEVPQNLSASRPQDRQFILSSKKLLLSDSGFYLCAWIDREVNEQFFGPGTRLTVL.

CDR3 coding DNA: TGTGCCAGCAGCTTAGATGCCCTAGCGGGTTCCAATGAGCAGTTCTTC. Translation: CASSLDALAGSNEQFF. The chain joins TRBV11-3 to TRBJ2-1, with 8 bases matching TRBD2. Germline values: CDR1 SGHNT, CDR2 YENEEA. The CDR3 has 16 residues. V dropped 0 bases and J dropped 6; count of bases not matched to a gene: 7.

The chain links TRBV30 to TRBJ2-7, with D tentatively TRBD2 (6 bases). The CDR3 sequence is 15 residues long. Trimming stripped 0 bases from V and 5 bases from J, with 17 bases between. Germline CDR1 is GTSNPN and CDR2 is SVGIG (reference sequence). The CDR3 region is CAWSVGGKAEHEQYF. In nucleotides, the CDR3 is TGTGCCTGGAGTGTAGGCGGGAAAGCTGAGCACGAGCAGTACTTC.

The chain uses TRBV5-1 and TRBJ2-7; 7 nucleotides match TRBD2. Germline loops: CDR1 SGHRS, CDR2 YFSETQ. Unmatched junction bases numbered 6, after V lost 0 bases and J lost 0 bases. This CDR3 region has 16 residues. The CDR3 protein is CASSLEAGLSSYEQYF. The CDR3 DNA reads TGCGCCAGCAGCTTGGAAGCGGGACTGAGCTCCTACGAGCAGTACTTC.

The V and J genes are TRBV11-2 and TRBJ2-1; 10 bases fit TRBD1. Germline CDR1 is SGHAT and CDR2 is FQNNGV. This CDR3 contains 15 residues. V lost 0 bases to trimming and J lost 8 bases; unmatched junction nucleotides: 4. The CDR3 coding sequence is TGTGCCAGCAGCTTAGAGGGACAGGGGATAGATGAGCAGTTCTTC. Translating it yields CASSLEGQGIDEQFF.

There are many counts of this clone. V usage is TRBV15 and J usage is TRBJ2-7; TRBD1 might be the D (5 bases). The length of the CDR3 is 14 residues. Trimming removed 0 bases at V and 2 bases at J, with 8 bases between. Germline-derived CDR1 and CDR2 are LNHNV and YYDKDF (reference sequence). CDR3 amino acids: CATSREQGAYEQYF. CDR3 nucleotides: TGTGCCACCAGCAGAGAGCAGGGTGCCTACGAGCAGTACTTC.

V and J are TRBV27 and TRBJ2-1; 9 bases agree with TRBD2. CDR1 and CDR2 from the germline V gene are MNHEY and SMNVEV (reference sequence). The CDR3 loop spans 19 amino acids. J gave up 0 bases and V 2 bases, and 11 bases lay outside the gene matches. The CDR3 DNA reads TGTGCCAGCAGTTTAAGGCCCCCGGGTAGCGGGAGCTCCTACAATGAGCAGTTCTTC. It is translated as CASSLRPPGSGSSYNEQFF.

The V call is TRBV27, the J call TRBJ2-7; 9 nucleotides align to TRBD2. CDR1 and CDR2 (germline): MNHEY, SMNVEV (reference sequence). The CDR3 is 18 residues long. V was clipped by 3 bases and J by 3 bases; unmatched bases: 15. CDR3 protein: CASSFTFGGSGGFYEQYF. The CDR3 nucleotides are TGTGCCAGCAGTTTTACCTTCGGTGGTAGCGGGGGTTTCTACGAGCAGTACTTC.

The chain links TRBV20-1 to TRBJ2-4, with D hard to call. V dropped 3 bases and J dropped 9 bases, with 12 bases sitting between them. CDR1 is DFQATT, CDR2 SNEGSKA, per germline (reference sequence). The CDR3 has 12 residues. The CDR3 DNA is TGCAGTGCTAGTGCTGCGGAGAGCATTCAGTACTTC. It is translated as CSASAAESIQYF.

J is TRBJ1-2 and V is TRBV5-7; D is possibly TRBD1 (5 bases). TRBV5-7 belongs to the ORF category, with a function that is uncertain. Trimming took off 0 bases at V and 6 bases at J, with 9 bases between the two ends. The CDR3 has 13 residues. The CDR3, as DNA: TGTGCCAGCAGCTTGGCCGCAGGGAATGGCTACACCTTC. Its protein is CASSLAAGNGYTF.

The rearrangement links TRBV7-8 to TRBJ2-4; 7 nucleotides agree with TRBD1. V gave up 4 bases and J gave up 14 bases; unmatched junction bases: 11. The V gene's germline CDR1 is SGHVS and CDR2 FQNEAQ. This CDR3 region has 13 residues. The CDR3 spells CASSSHPGTDEYF. The CDR3, as DNA: TGTGCCAGCAGCTCCCACCCCGGGACAGATGAGTACTTC.

The chain is built from TRBV10-3 and TRBJ1-3; D might be TRBD1 (5 bases). The germline V and J ends were trimmed by 3 bases and 2 bases, with 11 bases remaining between them. The CDR3 has 15 amino acids. Germline CDR1 reads ENHRY; CDR2 reads SYGVKD. Here the CDR3 reads CAISDGRTTGNTIYF. CDR3 DNA sequence: TGTGCCATCAGTGACGGCAGGACAACTGGAAACACCATATATTTT.

This clone has a single count. The rearrangement uses TRBV10-3 and TRBJ2-7, with 13 bases lining up with TRBD2. J lost 9 bases, V lost 4 bases, and 12 bases had no gene match. Germline lookup yields CDR1 ENHRY and CDR2 SYGVKD. The CDR3 consists of 16 residues. CDR3 residues: CAISGHGTSGAAGQYF. CDR3 DNA: TGTGCCATCAGTGGCCATGGGACTAGCGGGGCCGCAGGGCAGTACTTC.

The chain is built from TRBV7-2 and TRBJ1-5; D is uncertain. Looked up from germline, CDR1 is SGHTA and CDR2 is FQGNSA. This CDR3 region has 15 residues. The V end was cut by 5 bases, the J end by 2 bases, with 13 bases between. The chain's CDR3 is CASSLRSQGNQPQHF. The CDR3 nucleotides are TGTGCCAGCAGCCTAAGGTCGCAGGGCAATCAGCCCCAGCATTTT.

The V call is TRBV7-7, the J call TRBJ1-2; TRBD1 aligns across 7 bases. V was pared by 4 bases and J by 6 bases, with 11 bases of the junction left unmatched. The CDR3 runs to 15 residues. The germline V gene encodes CDR1 SSHAT and CDR2 FNYEAQ (reference sequence). The CDR3 spells CASSSNRKGADGYTF. The CDR3 region has the DNA TGTGCCAGCAGCTCCAATCGTAAGGGGGCGGATGGCTACACCTTC.

This clone was seen more than once but under ten times. The rearrangement links TRBV19 to TRBJ2-1; D unresolved. V shed 11 bases and J shed 7 bases, with 3 bases lying between them. The CDR3 is made up of 8 amino acids. The germline V gene encodes CDR1 LNHDA and CDR2 SQIVND (reference sequence). The CDR3 here is CAQNEQFF. DNA for the CDR3: TGTGCCCAGAATGAGCAGTTCTTC.

This chain uses TRBV19 with TRBJ2-7; 8 nucleotides agree with TRBD2. Trimming at V came to 2 bases and at J to 3 bases, leaving 6 bases not matched to a gene. Germline CDR1 is LNHDA and CDR2 is SQIVND (reference sequence). The CDR3 totals 15 residues. CDR3 amino acids: CASSIKYSGDYEQYF. The CDR3 DNA sequence: TGTGCCAGTAGTATAAAGTATAGCGGGGACTACGAGCAGTACTTC.

On this clone itself: Within the sample, other DNA sequences also encode this same CDR3. The genes are TRBV30 and TRBJ2-3; 10 positions match TRBD2. This CDR3 comprises 14 residues. V dropped 5 bases and J dropped 3; count of bases not matched to a gene: 5. Germline V gives CDR1 GTSNPN, CDR2 SVGIG (reference sequence). The CDR3 nucleotides read TGTGCCTGGGGCCTAGCGGGGGAGACAGATACGCAGTATTTT. Residues: CAWGLAGETDTQYF.